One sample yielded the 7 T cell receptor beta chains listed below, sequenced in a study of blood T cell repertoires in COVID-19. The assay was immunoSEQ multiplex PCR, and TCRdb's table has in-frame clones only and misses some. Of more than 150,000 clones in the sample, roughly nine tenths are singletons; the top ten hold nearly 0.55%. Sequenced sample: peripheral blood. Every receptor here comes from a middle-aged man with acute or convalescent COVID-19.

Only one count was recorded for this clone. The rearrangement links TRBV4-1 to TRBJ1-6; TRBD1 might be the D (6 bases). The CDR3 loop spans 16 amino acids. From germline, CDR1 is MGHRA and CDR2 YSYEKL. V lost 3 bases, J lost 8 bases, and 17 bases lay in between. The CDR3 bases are TGCGCCAGCAGCCAGGTCCCGGGCCAGGGGTATTCACCCCTCCACTTT. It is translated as CASSQVPGQGYSPLHF.

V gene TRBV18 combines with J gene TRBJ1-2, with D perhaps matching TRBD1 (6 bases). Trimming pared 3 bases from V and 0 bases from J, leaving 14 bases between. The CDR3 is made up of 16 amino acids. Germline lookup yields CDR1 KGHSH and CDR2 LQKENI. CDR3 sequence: CASSPQQGQSNYGYTF. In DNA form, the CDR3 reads TGTGCCAGCTCACCGCAACAGGGTCAGTCTAACTATGGCTACACCTTC.

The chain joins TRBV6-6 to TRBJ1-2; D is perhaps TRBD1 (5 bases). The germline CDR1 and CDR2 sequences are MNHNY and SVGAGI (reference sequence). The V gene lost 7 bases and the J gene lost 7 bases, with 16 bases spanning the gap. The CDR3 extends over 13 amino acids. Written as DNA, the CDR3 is TGTGCCAGCAAGCCGGGCGACAGATCTGGCTACACCTTC. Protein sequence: CASKPGDRSGYTF.

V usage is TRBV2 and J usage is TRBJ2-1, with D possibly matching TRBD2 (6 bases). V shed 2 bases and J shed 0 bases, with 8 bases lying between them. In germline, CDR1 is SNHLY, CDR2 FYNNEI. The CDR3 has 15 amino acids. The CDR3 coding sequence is TGTGCCAGCAGTGAAAGGGGAGGCTCCTACAATGAGCAGTTCTTC. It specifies CASSERGGSYNEQFF.

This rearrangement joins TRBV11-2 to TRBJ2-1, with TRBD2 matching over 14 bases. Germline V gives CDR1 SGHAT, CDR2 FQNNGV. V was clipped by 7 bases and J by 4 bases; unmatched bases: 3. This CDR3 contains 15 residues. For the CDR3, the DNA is TGTGCCAGCAAGGGACTAGCGGGGGTGTACAATGAGCAGTTCTTC. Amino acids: CASKGLAGVYNEQFF.

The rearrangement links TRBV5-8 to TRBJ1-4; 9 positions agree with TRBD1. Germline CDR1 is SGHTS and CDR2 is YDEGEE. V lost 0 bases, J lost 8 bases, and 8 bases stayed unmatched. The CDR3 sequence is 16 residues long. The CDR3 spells CASSLGTGAESEKLFF. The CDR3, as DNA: TGTGCCAGCAGCTTGGGGACAGGGGCAGAATCGGAAAAACTGTTTTTT.

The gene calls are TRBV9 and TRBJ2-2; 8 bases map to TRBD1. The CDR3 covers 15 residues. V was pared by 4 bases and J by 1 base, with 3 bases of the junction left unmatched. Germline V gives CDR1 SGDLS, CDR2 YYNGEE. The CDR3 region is CASSKQGVNTGELFF. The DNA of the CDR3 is TGTGCCAGCAGCAAACAGGGGGTGAACACCGGGGAGCTGTTTTTT.